This T cell receptor beta chain emerged from a study of shared clonotypes between healthy human individuals. Broader study findings: Relative to their counterparts shared across all four donors, non-shared clonotypes exhibited diminished generation probabilities. Among donors, the sharing of clonotypes was expected to be influenced by sequencing depth.

Germline V CDR1 and CDR2: LNHNV, YYDKDF (reference sequence). With 3 bases clipped from V and 2 bases from J, the junction kept 5 bases outside the gene matches. This CDR3 has 15 residues. Comment on this clone: Antigen: not known.

Clones were read by immunoSEQ multiplex PCR, and TCRdb kept only the in-frame ones, dropping some. The profile shows about 990,000 clones, more than 75% of them singletons. The rearrangement uses TRBV15 and TRBJ2-5; 8 positions agree with TRBD1. The TCR comes from a man between 18 and 29 years old in good health. Some clones in this sample may be carry-over from other donors' samples. The sequenced sample consisted of memory CD4+ T cells from PBMCs. Documented subset: CD45RA-negative fraction. The CDR3, as DNA: TGTGCCACCAGCAGGGGACAGGATACTCAAGAGACCCAGTACTTC. Residues: CATSRGQDTQETQYF.